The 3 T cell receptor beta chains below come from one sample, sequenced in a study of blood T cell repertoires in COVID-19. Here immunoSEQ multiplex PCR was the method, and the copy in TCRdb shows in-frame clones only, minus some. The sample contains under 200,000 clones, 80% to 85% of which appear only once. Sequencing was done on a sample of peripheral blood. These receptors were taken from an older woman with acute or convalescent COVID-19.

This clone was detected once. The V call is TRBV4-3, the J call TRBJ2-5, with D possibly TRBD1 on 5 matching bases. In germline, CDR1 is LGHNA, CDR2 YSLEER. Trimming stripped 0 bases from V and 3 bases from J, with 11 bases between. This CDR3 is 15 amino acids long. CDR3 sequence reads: CASSQDGAAEETQYF. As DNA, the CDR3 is TGCGCCAGCAGCCAAGATGGGGCCGCCGAAGAGACCCAGTACTTC.

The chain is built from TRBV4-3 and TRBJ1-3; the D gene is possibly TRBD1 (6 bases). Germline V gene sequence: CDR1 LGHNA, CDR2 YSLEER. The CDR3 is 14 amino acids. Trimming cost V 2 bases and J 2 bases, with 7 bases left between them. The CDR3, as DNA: TGCGCCAGCAGCCAAAACAGGGCTGGAAACACCATATATTTT. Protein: CASSQNRAGNTIYF.

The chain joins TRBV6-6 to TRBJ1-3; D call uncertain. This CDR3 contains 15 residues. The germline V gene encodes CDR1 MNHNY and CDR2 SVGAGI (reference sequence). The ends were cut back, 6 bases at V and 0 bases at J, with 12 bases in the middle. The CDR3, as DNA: TGTGCCAGCAGCCCAGCCCGGGACTCTGGAAACACCATATATTTT. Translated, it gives CASSPARDSGNTIYF.